This entry concerns a single T cell receptor (beta chain). Its antigen remains unidentified. The germline gives CDR1 MDHEN, CDR2 SYDVKM. The V end lost 3 bases, the J end lost 4 bases, and 10 bases lay between the germline ends. The CDR3 extends over 14 amino acids. The PCR employed 60 Vbeta primers together with 13 Jbeta primers. Generated by immunoSEQ multiplex PCR, the TCRdb table keeps only in-frame clones and is missing some. The profile covers about 170,000 clones, with about 85% appearing a single time and 1% taken by the ten largest. This entry belongs to a study of cytomegalovirus exposure and HLA in healthy donors. Study at large: One earlier analysis, a look at about 179 million T cells, found some 120 million unique TCR beta sequences. Study-level results: On later analysis, the bulk of CMV-associated TCR beta chains appeared to be HLA-restricted.

This clonotype originated in a boy aged 2 to 9 in good health and CMV-seronegative. Input material: PBMCs. This chain links TRBV28 with TRBJ1-3, with a possible D match to TRBD1 (5 bases). The CDR3 region has the DNA TGTGCCAGCAGTTTTACCCGGGGGGGAAACACCATATATTTT. It is translated as CASSFTRGGNTIYF.